This T cell receptor beta chain comes out of a study of blood T cell repertoires in COVID-19. Study context: Whether acute or convalescent, the COVID-19 samples came from the United States, Italy and Spain. T cells, B-cell-depleted T cells, or PBMCs supplied cDNA or gDNA.

The germline CDR1 and CDR2 sequences are LNHNV and YYDKDF (reference sequence). Trimming removed 2 bases at V and 5 bases at J, with 9 bases between. The CDR3 runs to 13 residues. The data were produced by immunoSEQ multiplex PCR, yet TCRdb's version contains in-frame clones alone and is incomplete. The sample has some 87,000 clones; over 70% are singletons. This TCR was sampled from a man older than 75 with active or convalescent COVID-19. This rearrangement joins TRBV15 to TRBJ2-5; D remains ambiguous. The source material was peripheral blood. CDR3 sequence reads: CATSRTVGETQYF. DNA of the CDR3: TGTGCCACCAGCAGAACAGTTGGGGAGACCCAGTACTTC.